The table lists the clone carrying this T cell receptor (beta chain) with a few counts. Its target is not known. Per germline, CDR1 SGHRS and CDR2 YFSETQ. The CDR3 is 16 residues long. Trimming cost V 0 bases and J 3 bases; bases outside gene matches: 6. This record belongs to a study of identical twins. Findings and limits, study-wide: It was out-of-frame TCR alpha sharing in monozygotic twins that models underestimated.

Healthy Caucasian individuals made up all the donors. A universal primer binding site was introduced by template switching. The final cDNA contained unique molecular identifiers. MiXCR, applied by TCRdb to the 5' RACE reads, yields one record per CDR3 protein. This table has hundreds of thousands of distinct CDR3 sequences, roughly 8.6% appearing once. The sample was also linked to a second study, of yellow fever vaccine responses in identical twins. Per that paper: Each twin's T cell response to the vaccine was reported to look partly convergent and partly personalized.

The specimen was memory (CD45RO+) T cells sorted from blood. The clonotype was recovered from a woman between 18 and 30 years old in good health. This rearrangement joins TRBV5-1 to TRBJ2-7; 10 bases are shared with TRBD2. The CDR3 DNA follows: TGCGCCAGCAGCTTGGGGTCTAGCGGGAGAGTCTACGAGCAGTACTTC. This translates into CASSLGSSGRVYEQYF.